This entry describes one TCR beta chain. Its antigen is undetermined. The data are from a study of cytomegalovirus exposure and HLA in healthy donors. Study outcomes and limitations: Later analysis identified around 15,000 TCR beta sequences associated with HLA alleles, using a false discovery rate threshold of 0.05.

PCR involved 60 Vbeta and 13 Jbeta primers. Per the study methods: In a later analysis, around 11 million of 65 million to 80 million unique beta chains occurred in at least two donors. Method: immunoSEQ multiplex PCR; TCRdb's copy keeps in-frame clones and lacks some. That table supplies the V and J calls and clone size; D and trimming were determined from the DNA. Of 60,000 to 75,000 clones in the sample, approximately 58% were seen once. Between the trimmed V and J ends, which lost 7 bases and 2 bases, there was a span of 14 bases. Per germline, CDR1 MNHNY and CDR2 SVGAGI (reference sequence). The CDR3 has 14 amino acids.

The sequenced material came from PBMCs. This TCR was recovered from a woman aged 45-59 years in good health and CMV-seronegative. The rearrangement joins TRBV6-6 to TRBJ1-2, with a possible D match to TRBD1 (6 bases). Here the CDR3 DNA reads TGTGCCAGCACCGAACAGGGAATCAACTATGGCTACACCTTC. Its translation is CASTEQGINYGYTF.